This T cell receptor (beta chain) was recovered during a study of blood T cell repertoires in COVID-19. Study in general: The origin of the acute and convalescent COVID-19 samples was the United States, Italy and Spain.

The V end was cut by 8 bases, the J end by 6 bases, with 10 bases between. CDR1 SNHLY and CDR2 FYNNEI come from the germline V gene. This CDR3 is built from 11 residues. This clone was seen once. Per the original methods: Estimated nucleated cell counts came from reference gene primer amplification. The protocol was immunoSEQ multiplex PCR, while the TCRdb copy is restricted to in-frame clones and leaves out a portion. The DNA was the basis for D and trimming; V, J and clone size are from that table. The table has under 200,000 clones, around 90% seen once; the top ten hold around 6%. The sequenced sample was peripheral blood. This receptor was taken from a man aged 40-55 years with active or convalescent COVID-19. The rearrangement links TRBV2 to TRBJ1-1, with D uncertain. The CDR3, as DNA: TGTGCCAGCTCGGTTCGGGCTGAAGCTTTCTTT. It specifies CASSVRAEAFF.